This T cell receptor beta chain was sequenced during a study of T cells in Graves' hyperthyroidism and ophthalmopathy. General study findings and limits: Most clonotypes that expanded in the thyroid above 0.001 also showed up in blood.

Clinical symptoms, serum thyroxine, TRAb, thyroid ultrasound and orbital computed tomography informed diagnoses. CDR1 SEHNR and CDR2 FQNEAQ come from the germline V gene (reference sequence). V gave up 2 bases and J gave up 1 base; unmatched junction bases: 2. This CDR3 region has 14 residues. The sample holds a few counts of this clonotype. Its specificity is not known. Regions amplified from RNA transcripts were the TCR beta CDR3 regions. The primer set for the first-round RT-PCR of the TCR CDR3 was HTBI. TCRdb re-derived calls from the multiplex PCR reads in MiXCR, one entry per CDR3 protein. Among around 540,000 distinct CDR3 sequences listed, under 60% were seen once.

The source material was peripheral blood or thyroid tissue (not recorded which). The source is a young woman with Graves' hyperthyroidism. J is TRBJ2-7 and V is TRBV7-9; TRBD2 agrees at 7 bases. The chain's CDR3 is CASSLIGRSYEQYF. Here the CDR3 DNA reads TGTGCCAGCAGCTTAATCGGGAGGTCCTACGAGCAGTACTTC.